This T cell receptor beta chain came from a study of CD8 T cells in Susac syndrome. Reverse transcription of roughly 0.5 to 1 ug RNA was carried out with random hexamers. TCRdb reprocessed the immunoSEQ multiplex PCR reads with MiXCR, giving one entry per CDR3 protein. Among 400,000 to 550,000 distinct CDR3 sequences listed, about 85% were seen once. This CDR3 spans 14 amino acids. V shed 2 bases and J shed 4 bases, with 12 bases lying between them. Germline loops: CDR1 SGHRS, CDR2 YFSETQ. The sample holds a few counts of this clonotype. Sequencing used CD8+ T cells from PBMCs. This rearrangement joins TRBV5-1 to TRBJ1-1, with TRBD1 as a possible D gene (5 bases). This TCR was recovered from a human donor with multiple sclerosis. The chain's CDR3 is CASSLRGAATEAFF. The CDR3 DNA follows: TGCGCCAGCAGCTTACGAGGGGCGGCCACTGAAGCTTTCTTT.